This T cell receptor beta chain derives from a study of beta chain features in type 1 diabetes. Study-wide points: TCRB repertoires of naive, central memory and Treg cells appeared more similar among patients than among healthy donors. cDNA-based sequencing might over-represent cells highly expressing TCR. All four CD4+ subsets of Type 1 diabetes patients contained TCRB CDR3s that were moderately but significantly shorter. When VDJ junctions were examined, type 1 diabetes patients showed fewer insertions and more deletions.

CD4+ naive, central memory, regulatory and stem cell-like memory cells were sorted via CD45RO/CCR7/CD25/CD127/CD95/CD27. The germline gives CDR1 KGHSH, CDR2 LQKENI. The CDR3 loop spans 15 amino acids. Trimming pared 0 bases from V and 7 bases from J, leaving 13 bases between. On this clone: Its specificity is unknown.

Sequenced material consisted of expressed TCRB transcripts (all of the isolated RNA was reverse transcribed). Repertoires were generated with immunoSEQ multiplex PCR, while TCRdb's copy carries only in-frame clones and drops some. This table holds about 340,000 clones, 13% found once. This TCR derives from a woman aged 18-35 years with type 1 diabetes. This chain connects TRBV18 to TRBJ2-1; D is possibly TRBD2 (6 bases). Specimen: naive CD4+ T cells from blood. The CDR3 spells CASSPPGLLPNEQFF. The CDR3 DNA is TGTGCCAGCTCACCACCGGGACTTCTTCCAAATGAGCAGTTCTTC.